The sequence of this T cell receptor beta chain was determined in a study of regulatory T cells in long-lasting Graves disease. Study results and caveats: TRBV28, TRBJ1-2 and TRBJ2-5 were segments that persistent disease favored.

The germline V gene has CDR1 ENHRY and CDR2 SYGVKD. Trimming removed 3 bases from V and 2 bases from J, with 9 bases in between. The CDR3 extends over 14 amino acids. This clonotype has ten or more counts. Its antigen remains unknown. Time point here: newly diagnosed GD, antithyroid drugs for less than 3 months. From RNA extracted from PBMCs, the TCR library was made. With iRepertoire HTBI primers and Arm-PCR of CDR3 regions, TCR beta libraries were built. TCRdb re-analysed the multiplex PCR reads in MiXCR, keeping a single row per CDR3 protein. This table has around 250,000 distinct CDR3 sequences, about 18% appearing once. These same data were also listed under a study on T cells in Graves' hyperthyroidism and ophthalmopathy. That investigation notes: Patients were excluded for uncontrolled infection, other autoimmune disease, pregnancy or lactation. TCR CDR3 underwent first-round RT-PCR with the HTBI primer set. From stable hyperthyroidism, ophthalmopathy was separated by a 13 V-J model.

This chain links TRBV10-3 with TRBJ2-3; D possibly matches TRBD1 or TRBD2 (6 bases each). The sequenced sample was peripheral blood mononuclear cells (PBMCs), obtained at new diagnosis, from a patient treated with antithyroid drugs. The TCR was taken from a woman aged 25 to 39 with Graves disease. The CDR3 spells CAISDGGPTDTQYF. CDR3 DNA: TGTGCCATCAGTGACGGGGGCCCCACAGATACGCAGTATTTT.